The clone carrying this TCR beta chain was seen ten or more times. Its antigen is currently unknown. The sample originates from a study of identical twins. Overall study findings and caveats: The more abundant beta clonotypes in cord blood had fewer insertions, and memory repertoires did not show this.

The germline CDR1 and CDR2 sequences are DFQATT and SNEGSKA (reference sequence). The CDR3 loop spans 12 amino acids. The germline V and J ends were trimmed by 6 bases and 6 bases, with 14 bases remaining between them. MiXCR was run by TCRdb on the 5' RACE reads, yielding one entry per CDR3 protein. This table has hundreds of thousands of distinct CDR3 sequences, about 20% appearing once. Every one of the donors was a healthy Caucasian. The same data also contributed to another study, on T cells expressing NK-cell markers. That source notes: Clones of NKG2C+ T cells that had expanded were of unclear HCMV specificity.

This receptor was identified in a woman in her late teens or twenties in good health. The J gene is TRBJ1-2, the V gene TRBV20-1; possible D gene TRBD1, 5 bases. The sequenced sample consisted of PBMCs. The CDR3 here is CSASADNDGYTF. CDR3 nucleotide sequence: TGCAGTGCGAGTGCGGACAATGATGGCTACACCTTC.